A single sample is the source of the 16 T cell receptor beta chains below, sequenced in a study of blood T cell repertoires in COVID-19. Profiled with immunoSEQ multiplex PCR; TCRdb holds only in-frame clones, not every one. The data contain about 87,000 clones, approximately 75% of them singletons. The sequencing input was peripheral blood. The receptor source for this set is a woman aged 45-65 years with acute or convalescent COVID-19.

The V call is TRBV14, the J call TRBJ1-2; D is perhaps TRBD1 (6 bases). This CDR3 contains 15 residues. V dropped 1 base and J dropped 5 bases, with 14 bases sitting between them. Germline CDR1 is SGHDN and CDR2 is FVKESK. The CDR3 is CASSQVGGRGYGYTF. DNA for the CDR3: TGTGCCAGCAGCCAAGTCGGCGGCAGGGGTTATGGCTACACCTTC. The whole variable domain, remainder taken from reference TRBV14 and TRBJ1-2, is EAGVTQFPSHSVIEKGQTVTLRCDPISGHDNLYWYRRVMGKEIKFLLHFVKESKQDESGMPNNRFLAERTGGTYSTLKVQPAELEDSGVYFCASSQVGGRGYGYTFGSGTRLTVV.

The V call is TRBV19, the J call TRBJ1-2; 8 nucleotides line up with TRBD1. Germline V gives CDR1 LNHDA, CDR2 SQIVND (reference sequence). Losses at the gene ends were 6 bases for V and 1 base for J; bases not matched to a gene: 1. This CDR3 has 13 amino acids. The CDR3 DNA is TGTGCCAGTAGCGACAGGGGTAACTATGGCTACACCTTC. This sequence encodes CASSDRGNYGYTF.

The CDR3 spells CASSPSLDIQETQYF. The CDR3 DNA is TGTGCCAGCAGCCCGAGCCTCGACATACAAGAGACCCAGTACTTC. The chain joins TRBV6-6 to TRBJ2-5; the D is unclear. Trimming pared 6 bases from V and 2 bases from J, leaving 16 bases between. The CDR3 covers 15 residues. In germline, CDR1 is MNHNY, CDR2 SVGAGI (reference sequence).

This chain connects TRBV15 to TRBJ2-5, with 8 bases that match TRBD2. Germline V CDR1 and CDR2: LNHNV, YYDKDF (reference sequence). The CDR3 has 15 amino acids. The V segment lost 3 bases and the J segment 5 bases; nucleotides outside the gene matches: 8. The CDR3 is CATSRDTSGRETQYF. The CDR3 DNA reads as TGTGCCACCAGCAGGGATACTAGCGGTCGGGAGACCCAGTACTTC. Full variable domain (missing parts from reference TRBV15 and TRBJ2-5): DAMVIQNPRYQVTQFGKPVTLSCSQTLNHNVMYWYQQKSSQAPKLLFHYYDKDFNNEADTPDNFQSRRPNTSFCFLDIRSPGLGDTAMYLCATSRDTSGRETQYFGPGTRLLVL.

J is TRBJ2-1 and V is TRBV9; D perhaps matches TRBD1 (6 bases). CDR1 and CDR2 (germline): SGDLS, YYNGEE. The V end lost 0 bases, the J end lost 7 bases, and 11 bases lay between the germline ends. This CDR3 is built from 14 residues. In nucleotides, the CDR3 is TGTGCCAGCAGCGTAGATCGCAGGGGAAATGAGCAGTTCTTC. Translating gives CASSVDRRGNEQFF.

This clone was counted between two and nine times. This chain uses TRBV11-2 with TRBJ2-7; 8 bases fit TRBD1. Per the germline V gene, CDR1 is SGHAT and CDR2 is FQNNGV. Germline trimming cut 3 bases from V and 0 bases from J; bases unmatched to any gene: 1. CDR3 length: 14 residues. The CDR3 nucleotides read TGTGCCAGCAGCTTCGGACAGGGCTCCTACGAGCAGTACTTC. Translation: CASSFGQGSYEQYF.

V and J are TRBV4-2 and TRBJ1-6, with a weak D call TRBD1 (5 bases). The germline CDR1 and CDR2 sequences are LGHNA and YNFKEQ. Trimming shortened V by 3 bases and J by 0 bases, and 9 bases separated the two germline ends. This CDR3 region has 16 residues. This CDR3 is CASSQSQGSYNSPLHF. DNA for the CDR3: TGTGCCAGCAGCCAGTCCCAGGGCTCCTATAATTCACCCCTCCACTTT.

This clone showed up just a few times. The J gene is TRBJ1-1, the V gene TRBV6-1; tentatively, D is TRBD1 (5 bases). Germline CDR1 is MNHNS and CDR2 is SASEGT. The CDR3 has 14 amino acids. Trimming left V 2 bases short and J 2 bases short, with 9 bases between. CDR3 loop: CASSEPGLNTEAFF. The CDR3 DNA follows: TGTGCCAGCAGTGAACCGGGACTCAACACTGAAGCTTTCTTT.

The V gene is TRBV28, the J gene TRBJ1-1, with 9 bases aligning to TRBD1. V trimming: 8 bases; J trimming: 3 bases; junction bases outside the gene matches: 7. The CDR3 consists of 14 residues. CDR1 is MDHEN, CDR2 SYDVKM, per germline. The CDR3 loop reads CASQGQGHDTEAFF. The CDR3 coding sequence is TGTGCCAGCCAAGGACAGGGGCATGACACTGAAGCTTTCTTT.

The chain links TRBV7-8 to TRBJ2-7, with D unresolved. With 4 bases removed from V and 0 bases from J, the gap between germline ends came to 10 bases. The CDR3 totals 14 residues. Germline CDR1 reads SGHVS; CDR2 reads FQNEAQ. The CDR3 DNA is TGTGCCAGCAGCTACCCCGTTAGCTCCTACGAGCAGTACTTC. Its protein product is CASSYPVSSYEQYF.

This chain joins TRBV19 and TRBJ1-5; weak D call: TRBD1 (5 bases). Germline values: CDR1 LNHDA, CDR2 SQIVND (reference sequence). CDR3 length equals 16 residues. Between the trimmed V and J ends, which lost 5 bases and 0 bases, there was a span of 14 bases. The CDR3 DNA is TGTGCCAGTAGTGGACACGGCGGAAATAGCAATCAGCCCCAGCATTTT. Translating gives CASSGHGGNSNQPQHF.

The J gene is TRBJ2-2, the V gene TRBV9; 8 bases line up with TRBD1. V shed 0 bases and J 6 bases; nucleotides not matched to a gene: 7. Germline V gives CDR1 SGDLS, CDR2 YYNGEE. The length of the CDR3 is 16 residues. The CDR3 nucleotides are TGTGCCAGCAGCGTAGGGAACAGGGGGACGGCCGGGGAGCTGTTTTTT. Translating gives CASSVGNRGTAGELFF.

This rearrangement joins TRBV3-1 (or the pseudogene TRBV3-2) to TRBJ1-6; 8 bases map to TRBD1. CDR1 and CDR2 from the germline V gene are LGHDT and YNNKEL (reference sequence). The J segment lost 7 bases and the V segment lost 1 base, leaving 3 bases of the junction unmatched. The CDR3 sequence is 15 residues long. The DNA of the CDR3 is TGTGCCAGCAGCCAAGCTACAGGGGGAAATTCACCCCTCCACTTT. Its translation: CASSQATGGNSPLHF.

The DNA for the CDR3 is TGTGCCAGCAGTCCCAGGCCCCAAGGGGCGTATGAGCAGTTCTTC. The encoded protein is CASSPRPQGAYEQFF. This sequence joins TRBV6-5 and TRBJ2-1; TRBD1 might be the D (5 bases). The CDR3 spans 15 residues. Germline V gene sequence: CDR1 MNHEY, CDR2 SVGAGI. V lost 5 bases, J lost 8 bases, and 19 bases lay in between.

The chain carries TRBV7-2 and TRBJ2-3; D possibly corresponds to TRBD2 (6 bases). Trimming removed 5 bases from V and 5 bases from J, with 14 bases in between. The CDR3 is 14 amino acids. The germline CDR1 and CDR2 sequences are SGHTA and FQGNSA. In nucleotides, the CDR3 is TGTGCCAGCAGCCAGCGGAGGGTGGGAGATACGCAGTATTTT. It codes for CASSQRRVGDTQYF.

V is TRBV5-1 and J is TRBJ1-1, with 7 bases matching TRBD1. In germline, CDR1 is SGHRS, CDR2 YFSETQ. The CDR3 is 14 residues long. The J segment lost 4 bases and the V segment lost 4 bases, leaving 7 bases of the junction unmatched. CDR3 sequence (DNA): TGCGCCAGCAGCGACCCCAGGGGGGCCACTGAAGCTTTCTTT. It yields the protein CASSDPRGATEAFF.